The 3 T cell receptor beta chains presented below share a single source sample, sequenced in a study of shared clonotypes between healthy human individuals. TCRdb's table, derived via immunoSEQ multiplex PCR, lists solely in-frame clones and lacks some. Seen here are hundreds of thousands of clones, approximately 92% observed once, and the top ten hold around 24%. Terminally differentiated effector memory CD45RA+ cells were excluded from the naive CD8 cells, which were CD45RO-negative and positively selected for CCR7. Sequenced sample: naive CD8+ T cells sorted from blood. The receptors shown here come from a man between 25 and 39 years old in good health.

The genes are TRBV18 and TRBJ2-7; D uncertain. The V end was cut by 9 bases, the J end by 4 bases, with 16 bases between. This CDR3 contains 13 residues. Germline lookup yields CDR1 KGHSH and CDR2 LQKENI. This chain's CDR3 is CASLAEVGYEQYF. Written as DNA, the CDR3 is TGTGCCAGTCTCGCAGAGGTTGGGTACGAGCAGTACTTC.

The CDR3 DNA reads TGCGCCAGCAGTTATTTATCCGGGACACTATACGAGCAGTACTTC. Translation: CASSYLSGTLYEQYF. The chain couples TRBV5-1 to TRBJ2-7; a weak D match, TRBD1 (6 bases). V dropped 5 bases and J dropped 4 bases, with 19 bases sitting between them. Germline V gene sequence: CDR1 SGHRS, CDR2 YFSETQ. The CDR3 spans 15 residues.

Only a few counts were recorded for this clone. The chain couples TRBV9 to TRBJ2-1; TRBD2 is a possible D gene (5 bases). Trimming cost V 7 bases and J 13 bases, with 27 bases left between them. From germline, CDR1 is SGDLS and CDR2 YYNGEE. This CDR3 has 15 amino acids. This chain's CDR3 is CASSRTTDFGPSQFF. The CDR3 region has the DNA TGTGCCAGCTCTCGGACCACGGATTTTGGCCCTAGCCAGTTCTTC.